This T cell receptor beta chain appears in the sequencing data of a study of blood T cell repertoires in COVID-19 (dated by TCRdb to 2018 to 2021). In the study overall: Samples covering the acute and convalescent phases of COVID-19 were provided by collaborators in the United States, Italy and Spain. The prospective study material was composed of cDNA or gDNA derived from T cells, B-cell-depleted T cells, or PBMCs. The dataset comprised deeply sampled blood TCRbeta repertoires from subjects exposed to, actively infected with, or recovered from COVID-19. The repertoires were released in a freely available public database meant as a resource for research on the immune response to SARS-CoV-2. Samples were obtained from the ongoing ImmuneRACE study (first 160 participants) and from some 1,200 subjects provided by 6 global collaborators. The sample metadata nearly always contained a de-identified subject ID, COVID-19 status, age in years and sex. Where available, HLA class I and class II types were taken from metadata supplied by the sample provider and were not determined by assay-based typing.

Each collaborating institution followed its own protocols to collect whole blood in K2EDTA tubes. For TCRbeta analysis, collaborator samples were shipped as frozen whole blood, as isolated PBMCs, or as DNA extracted from either sample type. General study outcomes and caveats: The quantity of clinical and demographic metadata differed by source and by participant and was supplied without curation.

As for this clone: The target of this receptor is not known. The record has no base qualities; no much larger clone is one base away.

The germline V gene (reference sequence) sets CDR1 to LNHDA and CDR2 to SQIVND. Cut back by 4 bases and 5 bases, the V and J ends lie 22 bases apart. The CDR3 has 17 amino acids, counting the end cysteine and phenylalanine. Kept here is only the CDR3 DNA, which spans 51 bases and is read in frame from base 1. TCRbeta CDR3 regions were amplified from genomic DNA using the immunoSEQ Assay, a bias-controlled multiplex PCR. From the authors' description of their analysis: Nucleated cell counts per sample were estimated from amplification of reference gene primers within the assay. To quantify the absolute abundance of each unique TCRbeta CDR3 rearrangement, sequence reads were collapsed and filtered. For each sample, productive Simpson clonality was calculated by taking the square root of Simpson's diversity index across productive rearrangements. TCRdb took this table from immuneACCESS and kept in-frame rearrangements with V and J called. Such tables lack part of the clones; where checked against another copy, unresolved V genes explain under half of the gap, and the rest is unexplained. D and trimming were read from the DNA, whereas the V and J calls and clone size are those reported in that table. Counted in this sample were about 76,000 clones; over 75% of them appeared once. The ten largest account for 25% to 35% of the sample.

The chain was built from TRBV19 and TRBJ2-3, with the identity of the D gene unclear. Sequenced input: peripheral blood. The receptor was isolated from a woman of 80 years or more with active or convalescent COVID-19. The DNA is as follows: TGTGCCAGTAGTACTCAGCACGGAGCCTCCCAGCGAGATACGCAGTATTTT. It specifies CASSTQHGASQRDTQYF.